Presented here are 15 T cell receptor beta chains from one specimen sequenced in a study of early stage breast cancer tumors. Sequenced by immunoSEQ multiplex PCR; TCRdb stores in-frame clones only, minus some. The sample yields about 48,000 clones, about 83% seen once. The specimen sequenced was blood. The receptor set was obtained from a person aged 45 to 59 with breast cancer.

J is TRBJ2-7 and V is TRBV30; TRBD2 aligns across 7 bases. Germline CDR1 is GTSNPN and CDR2 is SVGIG (reference sequence). The CDR3 extends over 15 amino acids. Losses at the gene ends were 1 base for V and 0 bases for J; bases not matched to a gene: 6. CDR3 in amino acids: CAWSASSGLSYEQYF. CDR3 bases: TGTGCCTGGAGTGCCTCTAGCGGCCTCTCCTACGAGCAGTACTTC.

Details on this clone: At one end the junction does not follow the germline gene, possibly because of a read error. The CDR3 region is CASREGSSGANVLTF. Here the CDR3 DNA reads TGTGCCAGCAGAGAAGGAAGCTCTGGGGCCAACGTCCTGACTTTC. The rearrangement links TRBV2 to TRBJ2-6; D not resolved. The germline gives CDR1 SNHLY, CDR2 FYNNEI. There are 15 residues in the CDR3.

The chain recombines TRBV18 with TRBJ1-1, with 7 bases identical to TRBD1. The CDR3 has 15 amino acids. CDR1 is KGHSH and CDR2 is LQKENI in the germline V gene. With 2 bases clipped from V and 5 bases from J, the junction kept 8 bases outside the gene matches. The CDR3 is CASSPSEGARTEAFF. CDR3 DNA: TGTGCCAGCTCACCAAGTGAGGGGGCGAGGACTGAAGCTTTCTTT. Using reference TRBV18 and TRBJ1-1 for the parts outside the CDR3, the full variable domain is NAGVMQNPRHLVRRRGQEARLRCSPMKGHSHVYWYRQLPEEGLKFMVYLQKENIIDESGMPKERFSAEFPKEGPSILRIQQVVRGDSAAYFCASSPSEGARTEAFFGQGTRLTVV.

The gene calls are TRBV10-3 and TRBJ1-1, with 8 nucleotides matching TRBD1. The germline V gene has CDR1 ENHRY and CDR2 SYGVKD. V was clipped by 5 bases and J by 0 bases; unmatched bases: 8. CDR3 length equals 16 residues. The CDR3 spells CAISWDRPTMNTEAFF. CDR3 nucleotide sequence: TGTGCCATCAGTTGGGACAGGCCTACCATGAACACTGAAGCTTTCTTT.

The chain uses TRBV7-2 and TRBJ2-1; the match to TRBD2 covers 9 bases. CDR1 and CDR2 from the germline V gene are SGHTA and FQGNSA. The length of the CDR3 is 15 residues. The ends lost 2 bases at V and 8 bases at J; junction bases unmatched: 7. CDR3 sequence (DNA): TGTGCCAGCAGCTTATCTAGCGGGAAGTGGGATGAGCAGTTCTTC. Its protein product is CASSLSSGKWDEQFF.

In its sample, this clone was seen once. The chain uses TRBV6-4 and TRBJ2-5; unclear D gene. Deletions cut 11 bases from V and 1 base from J, with 26 bases between. There are 17 residues in the CDR3. Per germline, CDR1 MRHNA and CDR2 SNTAGT. DNA of the CDR3: TGTGCCCAGAGTCGAAGAGGACCGGGCGCCCGCCAAGAGACCCAGTACTTC. Translating gives CAQSRRGPGARQETQYF.

This chain joins TRBV4-1 and TRBJ2-3, with D unclear. CDR1 is MGHRA, CDR2 YSYEKL, per germline. There are 15 residues in the CDR3. Trimming took 0 bases from V and 2 from J, leaving 9 bases between them. Here the CDR3 DNA reads TGCGCCAGCAGCCAAGATCAGGCGTTCACAGATACGCAGTATTTT. This encodes CASSQDQAFTDTQYF.

The V gene is TRBV4-2, the J gene TRBJ1-1, with D maybe TRBD1 (5 bases). The CDR3 has 13 amino acids. Per the germline V gene, CDR1 is LGHNA and CDR2 is YNFKEQ. V dropped 3 bases and J dropped 4 bases, with 9 bases sitting between them. As DNA, the CDR3 is TGTGCCAGCAGCCATCCTGGGGGCACTGAAGCTTTCTTT. Translated, it gives CASSHPGGTEAFF.

The chain has TRBV28 and TRBJ2-1, with 12 bases identical to TRBD2. This CDR3 region has 16 residues. Germline V CDR1 and CDR2: MDHEN, SYDVKM. The J segment lost 0 bases and the V segment lost 4 bases, leaving 1 base of the junction unmatched. CDR3 DNA: TGTGCCAGCAGTTCGACTAGCGGGAGCTCCTACAATGAGCAGTTCTTC. Translating gives CASSSTSGSSYNEQFF.

This clone was observed a handful of times. The J gene is TRBJ1-1, the V gene TRBV28, with TRBD1 identical over 7 bases. The CDR3 has 14 amino acids. Germline lookup yields CDR1 MDHEN and CDR2 SYDVKM. Trimming took 5 bases from V and 1 from J; bases not matched to a gene: 4. CDR3: CASSIRQGNTEAFF. In nucleotides, the CDR3 is TGTGCCAGCAGTATCCGACAGGGGAACACTGAAGCTTTCTTT.

This clone was detected only a few times. The V and J genes are TRBV19 and TRBJ1-5; no reliable D call. V lost 6 bases to trimming and J lost 2 bases, with 5 bases between them. CDR1 and CDR2 (germline): LNHDA, SQIVND (reference sequence). This CDR3 has 12 residues. CDR3 coding DNA: TGTGCCAGTAGCGCCGGCAATCAGCCCCAGCATTTT. Translating gives CASSAGNQPQHF.

The chain couples TRBV10-2 to TRBJ2-2, with TRBD1 matching over 7 bases. The CDR3 runs 14 residues. Germline lookup yields CDR1 WSHSY and CDR2 SAAADI. Unmatched junction bases numbered 7, after V lost 4 bases and J lost 8 bases. In DNA, the CDR3 is TGCGCCAGCAGTGGACAGGGAATGTTGGGGGAGCTGTTTTTT. Amino acids: CASSGQGMLGELFF.

The rearrangement links TRBV5-1 to TRBJ2-1; TRBD2 might be the D (7 bases). Germline V gene lookup returns CDR1 SGHRS and CDR2 YFSETQ. Trimming cost V 1 base and J 6 bases, with 14 bases left between them. CDR3 length equals 15 residues. CDR3 nucleotides: TGCGCCAGCAGCTTGAGGGGGACTACATTCAATGAGCAGTTCTTC. Protein sequence: CASSLRGTTFNEQFF.

The chain joins TRBV18 to TRBJ1-1; D is undetermined. The CDR3 spans 14 residues. V was clipped by 2 bases and J by 5 bases, with 12 bases between them. The V gene's germline CDR1 is KGHSH and CDR2 LQKENI. The CDR3 nucleotides read TGTGCCAGCTCACCAACAGAGGTACTGACTGAAGCTTTCTTT. Translating gives CASSPTEVLTEAFF.

The chain joins TRBV4-2 to TRBJ1-1; D not resolved. This CDR3 comprises 12 residues. V gave up 1 base and J gave up 2 bases, with 2 bases separating them. Germline CDR1 reads LGHNA; CDR2 reads YNFKEQ. CDR3 coding DNA: TGTGCCAGCAGCCAAGTTAACACTGAAGCTTTCTTT. It yields the protein CASSQVNTEAFF.